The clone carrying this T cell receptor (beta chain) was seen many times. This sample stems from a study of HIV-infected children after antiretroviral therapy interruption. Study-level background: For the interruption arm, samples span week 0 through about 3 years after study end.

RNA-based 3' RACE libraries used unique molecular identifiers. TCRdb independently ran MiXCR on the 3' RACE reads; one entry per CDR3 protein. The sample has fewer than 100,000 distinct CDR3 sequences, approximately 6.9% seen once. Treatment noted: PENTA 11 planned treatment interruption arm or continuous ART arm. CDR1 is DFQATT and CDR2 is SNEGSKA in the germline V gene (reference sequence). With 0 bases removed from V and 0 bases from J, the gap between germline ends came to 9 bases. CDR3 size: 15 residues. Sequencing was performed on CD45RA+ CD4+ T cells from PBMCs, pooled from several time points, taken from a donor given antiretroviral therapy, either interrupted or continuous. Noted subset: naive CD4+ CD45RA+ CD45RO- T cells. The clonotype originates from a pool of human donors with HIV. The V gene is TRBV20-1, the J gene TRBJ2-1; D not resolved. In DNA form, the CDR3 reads TGCAGTGCTAGAGACCAACTAAGCTCCTACAATGAGCAGTTCTTC. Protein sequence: CSARDQLSSYNEQFF.